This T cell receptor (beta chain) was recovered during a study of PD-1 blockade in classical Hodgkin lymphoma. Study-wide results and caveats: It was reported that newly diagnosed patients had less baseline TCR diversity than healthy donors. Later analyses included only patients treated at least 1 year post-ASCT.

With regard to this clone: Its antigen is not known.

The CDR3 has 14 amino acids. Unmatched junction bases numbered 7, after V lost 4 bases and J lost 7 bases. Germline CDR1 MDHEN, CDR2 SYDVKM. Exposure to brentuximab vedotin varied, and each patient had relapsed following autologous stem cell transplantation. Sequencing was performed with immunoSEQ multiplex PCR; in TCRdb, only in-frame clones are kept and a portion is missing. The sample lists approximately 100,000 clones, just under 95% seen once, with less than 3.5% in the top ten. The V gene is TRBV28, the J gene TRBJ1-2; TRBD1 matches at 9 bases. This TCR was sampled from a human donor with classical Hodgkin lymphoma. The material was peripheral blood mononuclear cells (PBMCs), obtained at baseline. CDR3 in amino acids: CASSYWDRAGGYTF. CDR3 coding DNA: TGTGCCAGCAGTTATTGGGACAGGGCTGGTGGCTACACCTTC.